The clone carrying this T cell receptor (beta chain) was observed a handful of times. Its target is unknown. CDR1 DFQATT and CDR2 SNEGSKA come from the germline V gene (reference sequence). V was trimmed by 7 bases and J by 0 bases, leaving 12 bases between them. The CDR3 totals 13 residues. The data stem from a study of T-cell memory formation after mild COVID-19. Findings of the study overall: Cross-reactive memory appears to have joined, as suggested by some responding clones showing up in pre-infection memory. The authors did not confirm SARS-CoV-2 specificity of second-wave clones peaking day 37.

TCRdb fed the 5' RACE reads into MiXCR, producing one record per CDR3 protein. The sample records some 270,000 distinct CDR3 sequences, over 15% being singletons. The gene calls are TRBV20-1 and TRBJ1-1, with a tentative D call TRBD1 (6 bases). The receptor was derived from an adult woman who had mild COVID-19 (a few samples of this study predate the infection). Cell type and time point are not known. The sequenced material came from PBMCs or a T cell subset sorted from them (not recorded which). The CDR3 spells CSGKGVMNTEAFF. CDR3 DNA: TGCAGTGGAAAGGGGGTTATGAACACTGAAGCTTTCTTT.